The 30 T cell receptor beta chains below all came from one sample that was sequenced in a study of lung T cells in sarcoidosis with Löfgren's syndrome. TCRdb itself ran the reads through MiXCR, one entry per CDR3 protein. The sample lists 20,000 or so distinct CDR3 sequences, about a fifth occurring once. Sequencing was performed on CD4+ T cells from PBMCs. The receptors stem from a human donor with sarcoidosis (Löfgren's syndrome or another form), or a control subject (not recorded which).

This clonotype was seen ten or more times. The chain is built from TRBV28 and TRBJ2-3; D remains ambiguous. Germline values: CDR1 MDHEN, CDR2 SYDVKM. CDR3 length equals 15 residues. The ends were cut back, 4 bases at V and 0 bases at J, with 11 bases in the middle. The CDR3 region is CASSSPSFSTDTQYF. The CDR3 bases are TGTGCCAGCAGTTCCCCGAGTTTTAGCACAGATACGCAGTATTTT.

This clonotype was seen many times. V is TRBV7-7 and J is TRBJ2-5; unclear D gene. The CDR3 sequence is 13 residues long. Trimming removed 5 bases from V and 5 bases from J, with 12 bases in between. CDR1 is SSHAT, CDR2 FNYEAQ, per germline (reference sequence). The CDR3 loop is CASSPDLRETQYF. For the CDR3, the DNA is TGTGCCAGCAGCCCCGACCTCCGCGAGACCCAGTACTTC. Using reference TRBV7-7 and TRBJ2-5 for the parts outside the CDR3, the full variable domain is GAGVSQSPRYKVTKRGQDVTLRCDPISSHATLYWYQQALGQGPEFLTYFNYEAQPDKSGLPSDRFSAERPEGSISTLTIQRTEQRDSAMYRCASSPDLRETQYFGPGTRLLVL.

This clonotype showed up just a few times. This may be a read error, as it is one base from a much larger clone. The DNA of the CDR3 is TGTGCCAGCAGCCGACTAGGTTACGATGAGCAGTTCTTC. It codes for CASSRLGYDEQFF. The J gene is TRBJ2-1, the V gene TRBV12-3 or TRBV12-4; TRBD2 is a possible D gene (6 bases). The V end lost 6 bases, the J end lost 8 bases, and 14 bases lay between the germline ends. This CDR3 region has 13 residues.

This clonotype was observed at least ten times. The rearrangement links TRBV7-2 to TRBJ2-7; 8 positions agree with TRBD1. Germline loops: CDR1 SGHTA, CDR2 FQGNSA. This CDR3 comprises 13 residues. The J segment lost 3 bases and the V segment lost 5 bases, leaving 3 bases of the junction unmatched. The DNA of the CDR3 is TGTGCCAGCAGCGACAGGGGCGGCTACGAGCAGTACTTC. This translates into CASSDRGGYEQYF.

By sample fraction, this clonotype is medium-sized. The chain joins TRBV6-1 to TRBJ2-7; TRBD2 is a possible D gene (5 bases). Per germline, CDR1 MNHNS and CDR2 SASEGT. This CDR3 is 13 amino acids long. Trimming took 5 bases from V and 2 from J, leaving 10 bases between them. CDR3 region: CASSPRVAYEQYF. DNA for the CDR3: TGTGCCAGCAGTCCGAGGGTAGCCTACGAGCAGTACTTC.

As regards this clonotype: A much larger clone lies a single base off, so this may be a read error. V and J are TRBV5-1 and TRBJ2-6; D ambiguous. This CDR3 spans 15 amino acids. Germline CDR1 SGHRS, CDR2 YFSETQ. The CDR3 reads CASNLHGSGANVLTF. The CDR3 DNA is TGCGCCAGCAACTTGCATGGGTCTGGGGCCAACGTCCTGACTTTC. The whole variable domain, filled in from reference TRBV5-1 and TRBJ2-6, reads KAGVTQTPRYLIKTRGQQVTLSCSPISGHRSVSWYQQTPGQGLQFLFEYFSETQRNKGNFPGRFSGRQFSNSRSEMNVSTLELGDSALYLCASNLHGSGANVLTFGAGSRLTVL.

This clonotype was counted between two and nine times. This chain joins TRBV30 and TRBJ2-7, with TRBD1 matching over 11 bases. Per germline, CDR1 GTSNPN and CDR2 SVGIG (reference sequence). J lost 6 bases, V lost 5 bases, and 12 bases had no gene match. The CDR3 runs to 15 residues. CDR3 nucleotides: TGTGCCTGGGCCCGACAACGGACAGGGGGCCGCGAGCAGTACTTC. It encodes CAWARQRTGGREQYF.

This clonotype appeared many times. This chain connects TRBV6-6 to TRBJ2-7; a possible D gene is TRBD2 (5 bases). With 0 bases removed from V and 0 bases from J, the gap between germline ends came to 12 bases. CDR1 MNHNY and CDR2 SVGAGI come from the germline V gene (reference sequence). This CDR3 has 16 amino acids. CDR3: CASSYSEKDYSYEQYF. The DNA of the CDR3 is TGTGCCAGCAGTTACTCCGAAAAAGACTACTCCTACGAGCAGTACTTC.

This clonotype was observed many times. The chain uses TRBV6-4 and TRBJ1-2; D not resolved. V was cut by 5 bases and J by 8 bases, with 18 bases left in between. CDR3 length equals 14 residues. Per germline, CDR1 MRHNA and CDR2 SNTAGT. The CDR3 DNA is TGTGCCAGCAGTCCCCGACTCACAGCTGGGGGCTACACCTTC. Translating gives CASSPRLTAGGYTF.

This clonotype counts as medium-sized. CDR3 sequence (DNA): TGTGCCAGCAGAAAGCGGGAGCCCTACAATGAGCAGTTCTTC. It yields the protein CASRKREPYNEQFF. The chain couples TRBV6-1 to TRBJ2-1, with 8 bases fitting TRBD2. Germline V gives CDR1 MNHNS, CDR2 SASEGT. J lost 2 bases, V lost 6 bases, and 3 bases had no gene match. The CDR3 consists of 14 residues.

On this clonotype: A junction end diverges from the germline sequence, so it may reflect a read error. J is TRBJ1-5 and V is TRBV18; no clear D. This CDR3 comprises 16 residues. CDR1 and CDR2 from the germline V gene are KGHSH and LQKENI. CDR3 loop: CAGSPLAGESDQPQHF. CDR3 nucleotides: TGTGCCGGCTCACCCCTAGCCGGGGAGTCGGACCAGCCCCAGCATTTT.

Notes on this clonotype: Being one base from a much bigger clone, this may be a read error. J is TRBJ2-1 and V is TRBV28; no definite D call. The CDR3 runs 13 residues. Germline CDR1 reads MDHEN; CDR2 reads SYDVKM. Trimming shortened V by 2 bases and J by 10 bases, and 12 bases separated the two germline ends. Here the CDR3 reads CASSLGWNYEQFF. CDR3 coding DNA: TGTGCCAGCAGTTTAGGATGGAATTACGAGCAGTTCTTC.

This clonotype is medium-sized by share. The genes are TRBV20-1 and TRBJ2-5; TRBD2 matches 7 bases. CDR1 DFQATT and CDR2 SNEGSKA come from the germline V gene (reference sequence). Losses at the gene ends were 5 bases for V and 1 base for J; bases not matched to a gene: 1. The CDR3 is 12 amino acids. This CDR3 reads CSAGGVQETQYF. The CDR3 bases are TGCAGTGCTGGGGGGGTCCAAGAGACCCAGTACTTC.

This clonotype came up many times. This chain connects TRBV12-3 or TRBV12-4 to TRBJ2-7; 8 bases map to TRBD2. V was pared by 6 bases and J by 4 bases, with 8 bases of the junction left unmatched. There are 14 residues in the CDR3. The CDR3 here is CASSSGLGYYEQYF. The CDR3 DNA reads TGTGCCAGCAGCTCGGGACTAGGGTATTACGAGCAGTACTTC.

As to this clonotype: The junction does not match germline at one end; this may be a read error. This chain joins TRBV4-1 and TRBJ2-1, with 13 nucleotides matching TRBD2. The CDR3 has 17 amino acids. The germline V gene has CDR1 MGHRA and CDR2 YSYEKL. The CDR3 DNA is TGCGCCGGCAGCCAAGACGGGACTAGCGGGACCTACAATGAGCAGCTCTTC. It is translated as CAGSQDGTSGTYNEQLF.

Concerning this clonotype itself: One junction end does not reproduce the germline sequence, and a read error may be involved. This chain joins TRBV30 and TRBJ2-7, with a weak D call TRBD2 (5 bases). CDR1 GTSNPN and CDR2 SVGIG come from the germline V gene (reference sequence). The CDR3 covers 11 residues. The CDR3 protein is CALSGLAEQYF. The CDR3 nucleotides are TGTGCCTTGAGTGGGCTAGCCGAGCAGTACTTC. The whole variable domain, filled in from reference TRBV30 and TRBJ2-7, reads SQTIHQWPATLVQPVGSPLSLECTVEGTSNPNLYWYRQAAGRGLQLLFYSVGIGQISSEVPQNLSASRPQDRQFILSSKKLLLSDSGFYLCALSGLAEQYFGPGTRLTVT.

This clonotype was seen only a few times. Just one base apart from a much larger clone, this may be a read error. V is TRBV20-1 and J is TRBJ2-1, with TRBD2 matching 12 bases. Germline CDR1 reads DFQATT; CDR2 reads SNEGSKA (reference sequence). CDR3 size: 20 residues. CDR3 sequence (DNA): TGCAGTGCTAGAGACTTGCCGGGACTAGCGGGTCCTGCAAACTACGATGAGCAGTTCTTC. The encoded protein is CSARDLPGLAGPANYDEQFF.

This clonotype is judged medium-sized (0.01 to 0.1%). The V call is TRBV28, the J call TRBJ1-1; unclear D gene. Germline CDR1 MDHEN, CDR2 SYDVKM. Deletions cut 4 bases from V and 1 base from J, with 10 bases between. The CDR3 sequence is 14 residues long. The CDR3 region is CASSSPEANTEAFF. The CDR3 DNA reads as TGTGCCAGCAGTTCGCCCGAAGCGAACACTGAAGCTTTCTTT.

This clonotype was detected a few times. The chain is built from TRBV30 and TRBJ2-3, with TRBD1 matching 7 bases. V was clipped by 3 bases and J by 2 bases; unmatched bases: 5. This CDR3 has 14 amino acids. The germline gives CDR1 GTSNPN, CDR2 SVGIG (reference sequence). Here the CDR3 DNA reads TGTGCCTGGAGCGCCACAGGGGACACAGATACGCAGTATTTT. It codes for CAWSATGDTDTQYF.

About this clonotype itself: The CDR3 does not close with the conserved phenylalanine or tryptophan, likely indicating a read error. V gene TRBV20-1 combines with J gene TRBJ1-2; D is unresolved. With 3 bases removed from V and 4 bases from J, the gap between germline ends came to 15 bases. Per germline, CDR1 DFQATT and CDR2 SNEGSKA (reference sequence). The CDR3 has 14 amino acids. This chain's CDR3 is CSARAPTLGYGYTS. The CDR3 DNA follows: TGCAGTGCTAGGGCACCTACCTTGGGCTATGGCTACACCTCC.

This clonotype was observed many times. The CDR3 loop reads CANPGQGLYEQYF. The CDR3 DNA reads TGTGCCAATCCGGGACAGGGGTTGTACGAGCAGTACTTC. V is TRBV7-4 and J is TRBJ2-7, with 10 bases lining up with TRBD1. This CDR3 has 13 amino acids. The germline V gene encodes CDR1 SGHVT and CDR2 SQSDAQ. J lost 4 bases, V lost 10 bases, and 7 bases had no gene match.

This clonotype was picked up a small number of times. J is TRBJ2-7 and V is TRBV29-1; TRBD1 matches at 9 bases. The CDR3 sequence is 12 residues long. The J segment lost 6 bases and the V segment lost 7 bases, leaving 7 bases of the junction unmatched. Germline V gene lookup returns CDR1 SQVTM and CDR2 ANQGSEA. CDR3 in DNA: TGCAGCGCGGGACAGGGAACGGCCGAGCAGTACTTC. This codes for CSAGQGTAEQYF.

This clonotype occurred many times. The chain combines TRBV27 with TRBJ2-3; weak D call: TRBD2 (5 bases). V shed 7 bases and J shed 2 bases, with 10 bases lying between them. Germline V CDR1 and CDR2: MNHEY, SMNVEV (reference sequence). This CDR3 has 13 residues. The CDR3 coding sequence is TGTGCCAGCAAGGGAGCCCACACAGATACGCAGTATTTT. Protein product: CASKGAHTDTQYF.

This clonotype has at least ten counts. The chain is built from TRBV3-1 and TRBJ2-2; TRBD1 aligns across 7 bases. The germline V gene encodes CDR1 LGHDT and CDR2 YNNKEL (reference sequence). J lost 5 bases, V lost 5 bases, and 5 bases had no gene match. The CDR3 is 14 amino acids. The CDR3 DNA follows: TGTGCCAGCAGCTACAGGGGCTGGACCGGGGAGCTGTTTTTT. It encodes CASSYRGWTGELFF.

With regard to this clonotype: It is likely a read error, because the conserved phenylalanine at the end of the CDR3 is missing. The chain has TRBV6-5 and TRBJ2-5, with TRBD1 matching 11 bases. CDR1 MNHEY and CDR2 SVGAGI come from the germline V gene. CDR3 length equals 18 residues. The CDR3 loop is CASSYRPPGQGDQETQYL. The CDR3 DNA is TGTGCTAGCAGTTACCGACCCCCGGGACAGGGGGATCAAGAGACCCAGTACCTC.

In regard to this clonotype: Since a much larger clone is just one base distant, this may be a read error. V and J are TRBV27 and TRBJ1-5, with 7 bases identical to TRBD1. This CDR3 contains 17 residues. Trimming removed 4 bases from V and 1 base from J; junction bases left unmatched: 10. CDR1 MNHEY and CDR2 SMNVEV come from the germline V gene (reference sequence). The CDR3 loop reads CASSSAFGTASNQPQHF. Written as DNA, the CDR3 is TGTGCCAGCAGTTCGGCCTTTGGGACAGCGAGCAATCAGCCCCAGCATTTT.

Turning to this clonotype: A much larger clonotype is one base distant, so this may be a read error. J is TRBJ2-3 and V is TRBV28; the match to TRBD2 covers 11 bases. Trimming removed 5 bases from V and 2 bases from J; junction bases left unmatched: 9. The CDR3 is 17 residues long. From germline, CDR1 is MDHEN and CDR2 SYDVKM. For the CDR3, the DNA is TGTGCCAGCAGTCCACCTGCTAGCGGGGGGTACACAGATACGCAGTATTTT. This translates into CASSPPASGGYTDTQYF.

At least ten counts were recorded for this clonotype. J is TRBJ1-6 and V is TRBV7-9; unclear D gene. Trimming left V 0 bases short and J 10 bases short, with 10 bases between. Per germline, CDR1 SEHNR and CDR2 FQNEAQ (reference sequence). The CDR3 is made up of 14 amino acids. CDR3 in amino acids: CASSLATELSPLHF. CDR3 coding DNA: TGTGCCAGCAGCTTAGCCACGGAATTGTCACCCCTCCACTTT.

This clonotype has only a few counts. The CDR3 sequence: CASRGQRYNEQFF. The DNA of the CDR3 is TGTGCCAGCAGGGGACAGAGGTACAATGAGCAGTTCTTC. The rearrangement joins TRBV6-5 to TRBJ2-1; 7 positions agree with TRBD1. Looked up from germline, CDR1 is MNHEY and CDR2 is SVGAGI. The CDR3 has 13 residues. Unmatched junction bases numbered 3, after V lost 6 bases and J lost 4 bases.

This clonotype has at least ten counts. The chain uses TRBV30 and TRBJ1-3, with D unresolved. Germline V lookup: CDR1 GTSNPN, CDR2 SVGIG (reference sequence). This CDR3 has 14 amino acids. Trimming left V 4 bases short and J 0 bases short, with 10 bases between. The CDR3 protein is CAWTAGYSGNTIYF. CDR3 in DNA: TGTGCCTGGACTGCGGGTTACTCTGGAAACACCATATATTTT.